The sequence of this T cell receptor (beta chain) was determined in a study of CD8+ T cells in alopecia areata. About the study: Severity scores in treated patients reflected the percentage of scalp affected.

Sequencing templates came from extracted RNA that was reverse transcribed into cDNA. Clones were read by immunoSEQ multiplex PCR, and TCRdb kept only the in-frame ones, dropping some. Of about 190,000 clones in the sample, approximately 56% were seen once. Treatment noted: oral pan-JAK inhibitor, 5-10 mg twice daily. From alopecia areata patients, lesional scalp punch biopsies and peripheral blood were collected. Findings of the study overall: Normal scalp showed lower clonality than lesional scalp, especially alopecia totalis/universalis. Tofacitinib delivered significant drops in scalp clonality and in expanded CD8+ clones among the top 100.

This clone was seen a handful of times. Its antigen remains unknown. The sample in question was CD4+ T cells sorted from blood, obtained at week 4, from a patient treated with tofacitinib. This TCR derives from a human donor with alopecia areata.

CDR3 in amino acids: CAWSSTGGKTEAFF. The CDR3 DNA reads as TGTGCCTGGAGTTCAACAGGGGGGAAAACTGAAGCTTTCTTT. The gene calls are TRBV30 and TRBJ1-1; 8 nucleotides agree with TRBD1. Germline CDR1 is GTSNPN and CDR2 is SVGIG (reference sequence). The CDR3 is made up of 14 amino acids. V trimming: 2 bases; J trimming: 5 bases; junction bases outside the gene matches: 7.